This T cell receptor (beta chain) appears in the sequencing data of a study of cytotoxic CD8 clonotypes in ibrutinib-treated CLL (dated by TCRdb to 2020 to 2022). For the wider study: The cohort had around twelve relapsed/refractory and roughly 15 treatment-naive patients; about 17 were IGHV unmutated. Responses were partial in around 25 patients and complete in 2; after median approximately 5.5 years follow-up, roughly 14 stayed in remission and approximately 12 progressed. Samples at response were collected after a median of around twelve months of treatment, with a range of 6 to 36 months. Samples averaged roughly 260,000 productive templates and 90,000 to 95,000 productive rearrangements. Of the 90 or so participants in the trial, roughly 26 had longitudinal samples available. Cryopreserved peripheral blood mononuclear cells were collected before treatment, at response, and at either disease progression or sustained remission. Every remission and progressive disease sample was obtained while ibrutinib was still being received by the patients. What the study reported, not specific to this receptor: Sampling times were not matched between patients in sustained remission and patients whose disease was progressing, and lymph node repertoires were not examined. At ibrutinib response clonality went up, during sustained remission it held steady, and at progression it dropped back toward baseline. Public clonotypes were rare and either shrank or stayed stable during treatment, and the rise in clonality at ibrutinib response reflected expansion of private clonotypes. At baseline, clonality was higher than in age-matched healthy donors and showed a strong correlation with circulating CD8+ T-cell counts.

CDR1 and CDR2 are drawn from the germline V gene: SNHLY, FYNNEI. Relative to germline, V is 10 bases shorter and J is 1 base shorter, with 14 bases between their ends. The cysteine opens and the phenylalanine closes a CDR3 of 13 amino acids. Only CDR3 DNA remains: 39 bases, in frame from the first base. There are a few counts of this clone. It has no known antigen specificity. Base qualities are missing; no much larger clone stands one base away. A MiSeq instrument was used for deep resolution sequencing, which targeted depths ranging from 1 in 1 million up to 1 in 200,000 T cells, with coverage averaging 10x for each clonotype. The immunoSEQ hsTCRB Kit was used to generate the TCR beta libraries. As for how the authors treated the data: The data were analyzed with ImmunoSEQ Analyzer and ImmunoSEQ Data Assistant, and V, D and J gene assignments followed IMGT definitions. Clonality, with values ranging from 0 to 1, was calculated as one minus the normalized Shannon entropy of productive rearrangement frequencies. Only overrepresented clonotypes making up at least 0.05% of the repertoire of each patient were included in the public clonotype analysis. Approximately 13 age-matched healthy donor repertoires from immuneACCESS served as clonality controls. The table comes from immuneACCESS by way of TCRdb, which keeps in-frame sequences with V and J called. Part of the clones is missing from these tables; in studies checked, under half for an unresolved V gene and the rest for unknown reasons. The DNA was the basis for D and trimming; V, J and clone size are from that table. Present in this sample are 330,000 or so clones, about 61% of which were seen just once. Around 6.5% of the sample is taken by the ten largest.

For TCR beta library preparation, approximately 2 micrograms of genomic DNA were extracted from the cryopreserved PBMCs. High-throughput TCR beta sequencing was performed on longitudinal blood samples from CLL patients receiving ibrutinib monotherapy. The patients took part in an open-label, single-center phase 2 trial of ibrutinib monotherapy. This sample comprised PBMCs, obtained after 36 months of ibrutinib treatment. The chain links TRBV2 with TRBJ2-7; TRBD2 is a weak D gene call, 5 bases matching. The TCR comes from a human donor with chronic lymphocytic leukemia. CDR3 reads: CAIHISASYEQYF. The DNA sequence is TGTGCCATCCATATTAGCGCTTCCTACGAGCAGTACTTC.